This T cell receptor (beta chain) originates from a study of OX40 agonist ivuxolimab in advanced cancers. Whole-study context: Patients treated during dose escalation were battling hepatocellular carcinoma, melanoma, renal cell or head and neck cancer.

Produced via immunoSEQ multiplex PCR; TCRdb's table is partial and in-frame only. The data contain about 79,000 clones, about 84% of them singletons. The germline CDR1 and CDR2 sequences are SGHRS and YFSETQ. The J segment lost 2 bases and the V segment lost 0 bases, leaving 4 bases of the junction unmatched. The length of the CDR3 is 16 residues. The material sequenced was CD4+ or CD8+ T cells sorted from blood, taken in a trial of the OX40 agonist ivuxolimab. The rearrangement joins TRBV5-1 to TRBJ2-3, with 9 bases identical to TRBD1. The receptor was isolated from an adult with an advanced solid tumor such as melanoma, head and neck, liver or kidney cancer. In DNA, the CDR3 is TGCGCCAGCAGCTTGGTGGGGACAGGGACCACAGATACGCAGTATTTT. This sequence encodes CASSLVGTGTTDTQYF. Variable domain in full (rest from reference TRBV5-1 and TRBJ2-3): KAGVTQTPRYLIKTRGQQVTLSCSPISGHRSVSWYQQTPGQGLQFLFEYFSETQRNKGNFPGRFSGRQFSNSRSEMNVSTLELGDSALYLCASSLVGTGTTDTQYFGPGTRLTVL.